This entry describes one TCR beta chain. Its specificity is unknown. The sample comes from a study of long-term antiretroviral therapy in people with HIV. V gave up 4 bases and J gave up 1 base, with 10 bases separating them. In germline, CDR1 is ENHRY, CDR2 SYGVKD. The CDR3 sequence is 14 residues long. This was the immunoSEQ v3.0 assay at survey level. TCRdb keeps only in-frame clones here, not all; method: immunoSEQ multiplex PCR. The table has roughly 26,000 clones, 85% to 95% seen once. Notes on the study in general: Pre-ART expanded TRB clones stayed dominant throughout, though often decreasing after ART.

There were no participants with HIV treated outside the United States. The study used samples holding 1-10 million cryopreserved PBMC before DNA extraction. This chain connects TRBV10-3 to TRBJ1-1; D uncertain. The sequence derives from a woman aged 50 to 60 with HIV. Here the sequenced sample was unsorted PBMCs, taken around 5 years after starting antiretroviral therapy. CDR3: CAISVGFGNTEAFF. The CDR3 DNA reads TGTGCCATCAGTGTGGGTTTCGGGAACACTGAAGCTTTCTTT.